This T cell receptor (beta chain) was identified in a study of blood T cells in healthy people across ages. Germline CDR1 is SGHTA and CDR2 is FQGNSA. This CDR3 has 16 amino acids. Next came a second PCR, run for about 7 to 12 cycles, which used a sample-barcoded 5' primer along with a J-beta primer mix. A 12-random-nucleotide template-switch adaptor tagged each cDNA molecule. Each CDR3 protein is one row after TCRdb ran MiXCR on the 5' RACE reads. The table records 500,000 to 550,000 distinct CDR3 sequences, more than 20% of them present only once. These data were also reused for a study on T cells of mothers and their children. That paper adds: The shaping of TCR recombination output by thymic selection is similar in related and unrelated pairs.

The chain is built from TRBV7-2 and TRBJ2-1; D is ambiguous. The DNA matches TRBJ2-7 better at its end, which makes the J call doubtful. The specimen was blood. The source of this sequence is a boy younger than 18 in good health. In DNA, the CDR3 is TGTGCCAGCAGCTTAGATCGCGACTCCAGGCCCTACGAGCAGTACTTC. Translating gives CASSLDRDSRPYEQYF.